The 24 T cell receptor beta chains listed next were all sequenced from one sample in a study of early T cells in non-severe SARS-CoV-2 infection. In TCRdb, the 5' RACE reads were re-called with MiXCR into one record per CDR3 protein. The table includes about 100,000 distinct CDR3 sequences, around 14% detected once. Sequenced sample: whole blood. Receptors were obtained from an adult who was a healthcare worker with PCR-confirmed SARS-CoV-2 infection or an uninfected control (not recorded which).

This clonotype was found a few times. The gene calls are TRBV6-5 and TRBJ2-4, with D uncertain. The ends were cut back, 4 bases at V and 5 bases at J, with 12 bases in the middle. This CDR3 comprises 14 residues. Germline loops: CDR1 MNHEY, CDR2 SVGAGI. The DNA for the CDR3 is TGTGCCAGCAGTTCCCCCCGGGCCCAAAACATTCAGTACTTC. Its translation is CASSSPRAQNIQYF.

This clonotype was counted only a few times. The chain joins TRBV5-1 to TRBJ1-2; 11 bases are shared with TRBD1. The germline V gene has CDR1 SGHRS and CDR2 YFSETQ. V lost 4 bases and J lost 1; bases outside the gene matches: 6. CDR3 length: 16 residues. This CDR3 reads CASSAGQGGINYGYTF. The CDR3, as DNA: TGCGCCAGCAGCGCGGGACAGGGGGGTATTAACTATGGCTACACCTTC.

This clonotype was detected many times. This chain uses TRBV11-2 with TRBJ2-1; D is unclear. V was pared by 1 base and J by 6 bases, with 4 bases between. Per germline, CDR1 SGHAT and CDR2 FQNNGV. CDR3 length: 12 residues. CDR3 nucleotides: TGTGCCAGCAGCTTAGCCAGCAATGAGCAGTTCTTC. It specifies CASSLASNEQFF.

This clonotype is categorized as medium-sized. The V call is TRBV27, the J call TRBJ2-1; 8 nucleotides match TRBD2. J gave up 4 bases and V 5 bases, and 7 bases lay outside the gene matches. The CDR3 has 15 residues. Germline V gene lookup returns CDR1 MNHEY and CDR2 SMNVEV (reference sequence). In DNA, the CDR3 is TGTGCCAGCAGTATTACTAGCGGAGCTTACAATGAGCAGTTCTTC. Protein product: CASSITSGAYNEQFF.

This clonotype appeared many times. The rearrangement joins TRBV11-2 to TRBJ2-7; 10 bases align to TRBD1. Per the germline V gene, CDR1 is SGHAT and CDR2 is FQNNGV. The CDR3 runs 13 residues. V dropped 5 bases and J dropped 3; count of bases not matched to a gene: 1. The CDR3 loop reads CASSRDRGYEQYF. The CDR3 DNA sequence: TGTGCCAGCAGCCGGGACAGGGGCTACGAGCAGTACTTC. Combining the CDR3 with reference TRBV11-2 and TRBJ2-7 gives the whole variable domain EAGVAQSPRYKIIEKRQSVAFWCNPISGHATLYWYQQILGQGPKLLIQFQNNGVVDDSQLPKDRFSAERLKGVDSTLKIQPAKLEDSAVYLCASSRDRGYEQYFGPGTRLTVT.

V usage is TRBV7-2 and J usage is TRBJ1-1; no definite D call. Germline lookup yields CDR1 SGHTA and CDR2 FQGNSA. The CDR3 is 15 residues long. Trimming stripped 4 bases from V and 1 base from J, with 13 bases between. CDR3 coding DNA: TGTGCCAGCAGCTCGCAACCGGGCCCGAACACTGAAGCTTTCTTT. Its protein product is CASSSQPGPNTEAFF.

This clonotype has just a few counts. The rearrangement joins TRBV10-1 to TRBJ2-1; no definite D call. The CDR3 runs to 13 residues. Germline loops: CDR1 WNHNN, CDR2 SYGVQD (reference sequence). V lost 4 bases, J lost 12 bases, and 16 bases lay in between. CDR3 DNA: TGCGCCAGCAGTGCCTCTGTCCCGACCCGGCAGTTCTTC. Its translation: CASSASVPTRQFF.

The chain links TRBV6-5 to TRBJ1-4, with 7 nucleotides matching TRBD1. V shed 2 bases, J shed 2 bases, and the junction held 2 bases outside the gene matches. The germline CDR1 and CDR2 sequences are MNHEY and SVGAGI. CDR3 length: 15 residues. CDR3 residues: CASSYRRGTNEKLFF. The DNA for the CDR3 is TGTGCCAGCAGTTACCGCAGGGGGACTAATGAAAAACTGTTTTTT.

This clonotype was observed a few times. The rearrangement uses TRBV19 and TRBJ2-7; 8 nucleotides agree with TRBD2. In germline, CDR1 is LNHDA, CDR2 SQIVND (reference sequence). V was clipped by 5 bases and J by 5 bases; unmatched bases: 8. This CDR3 spans 14 amino acids. This CDR3 is CASSALGRGDEQYF. CDR3 DNA sequence: TGTGCCAGTAGTGCCTTAGGGCGGGGGGACGAGCAGTACTTC.

This sequence joins TRBV6-1 and TRBJ2-5; 8 bases match TRBD2. V shed 4 bases and J 5 bases; nucleotides not matched to a gene: 9. Germline V gene lookup returns CDR1 MNHNS and CDR2 SASEGT. There are 15 residues in the CDR3. The CDR3 sequence: CASSGSRRGGETQYF. The CDR3, as DNA: TGTGCCAGCAGTGGATCCCGCCGGGGGGGTGAGACCCAGTACTTC.

This clonotype was found a few times. The chain uses TRBV7-2 and TRBJ2-1; D is unresolved. The CDR3 extends over 13 amino acids. CDR1 and CDR2 from the germline V gene are SGHTA and FQGNSA. Trimming took 6 bases from V and 9 from J, leaving 15 bases between them. CDR3: CASRPDPRGEQFF. The CDR3 DNA reads TGTGCCAGCAGACCAGATCCTCGCGGTGAGCAGTTCTTC.

J is TRBJ2-5 and V is TRBV20-1, with D uncertain. Trimming left V 1 base short and J 1 base short, with 25 bases between. Germline V gives CDR1 DFQATT, CDR2 SNEGSKA (reference sequence). The CDR3 loop spans 19 amino acids. The CDR3 nucleotides are TGCAGTGCTAGAGGCACCGGTTTGGGTGTTCAAACCCTCCAAGAGACCCAGTACTTC. This codes for CSARGTGLGVQTLQETQYF.

Turning to this clonotype: A read error may explain this, as a much larger clone is one base away. The CDR3 sequence: CSVGGVGGTDTQYF. DNA for the CDR3: TGCAGCGTTGGTGGAGTGGGGGGCACAGATACGCAGTATTTT. The chain has TRBV29-1 and TRBJ2-3, with D perhaps assigned TRBD1 or TRBD2 (5 bases each). Trimming left V 4 bases short and J 1 base short, with 12 bases between. CDR1 is SQVTM, CDR2 ANQGSEA, per germline. The CDR3 is made up of 14 amino acids.

This chain connects TRBV5-1 to TRBJ1-1; D gene uncertain. This CDR3 is 13 amino acids long. V was clipped by 5 bases and J by 1 base, with 9 bases between them. From germline, CDR1 is SGHRS and CDR2 YFSETQ. The CDR3 spells CASREGKNTEAFF. In DNA form, the CDR3 reads TGCGCCAGCAGAGAGGGAAAGAACACTGAAGCTTTCTTT.

The CDR3 spells CASRVGSLGQFF. The DNA of the CDR3 is TGTGCCAGCAGGGTGGGGAGCCTAGGGCAGTTCTTC. This chain connects TRBV2 to TRBJ2-1, with a tentative D call TRBD2 (5 bases). Trimming cost V 6 bases and J 12 bases, with 15 bases left between them. The germline V gene has CDR1 SNHLY and CDR2 FYNNEI. The CDR3 has 12 residues. The full variable domain, its missing parts supplied by reference TRBV2 and TRBJ2-1, is EPEVTQTPSHQVTQMGQEVILRCVPISNHLYFYWYRQILGQKVEFLVSFYNNEISEKSEIFDDQFSVERPDGSNFTLKIRSTKLEDSAMYFCASRVGSLGQFFGPGTRLTVL.

This clonotype has just a few counts. The chain employs TRBV10-3 and TRBJ2-3; 10 nucleotides align to TRBD1. J lost 3 bases, V lost 6 bases, and 6 bases had no gene match. Per germline, CDR1 ENHRY and CDR2 SYGVKD. There are 15 residues in the CDR3. For the CDR3, the DNA is TGTGCCATCAGCGGGGGGGACAGGGGTACAGATACGCAGTATTTT. Translating gives CAISGGDRGTDTQYF.

The CDR3 loop is CASSLLDDYQPQHF. The CDR3 nucleotides read TGTGCCAGCAGTTTATTAGATGATTATCAGCCCCAGCATTTT. The chain joins TRBV28 to TRBJ1-5; D call uncertain. The length of the CDR3 is 14 residues. Trimming took 1 base from V and 5 from J, leaving 9 bases between them. The germline CDR1 and CDR2 sequences are MDHEN and SYDVKM.

This sequence joins TRBV7-2 and TRBJ2-5; possibly TRBD2 for D (5 bases). Germline CDR1 and CDR2: SGHTA and FQGNSA. The V end lost 2 bases, the J end lost 0 bases, and 13 bases lay between the germline ends. The length of the CDR3 is 16 residues. The CDR3 DNA reads TGTGCCAGCAGCTTATCCGGCGGGCAGTACCAAGAGACCCAGTACTTC. Amino acids: CASSLSGGQYQETQYF.

The sample holds a few counts of this clonotype. V gene TRBV6-5 combines with J gene TRBJ2-3; a weak D match, TRBD2 (8 bases). V was clipped by 11 bases and J by 4 bases, with 16 bases between them. The V gene's germline CDR1 is MNHEY and CDR2 SVGAGI. The CDR3 has 13 residues. The CDR3 region has the DNA TGTGCCGCGGGGGGAGGGGGCCCAGATACGCAGTATTTT. It yields the protein CAAGGGGPDTQYF.

This clonotype was counted many times. This rearrangement joins TRBV29-1 to TRBJ1-1; the D is unclear. Germline assignment: CDR1 SQVTM and CDR2 ANQGSEA. The germline V and J ends were trimmed by 4 bases and 5 bases, with 11 bases remaining between them. The CDR3 extends over 12 amino acids. The DNA of the CDR3 is TGCAGCGTTGTGCGGGGAGGGACTGAAGCTTTCTTT. Its translation is CSVVRGGTEAFF.

There are many counts of this clonotype. The chain is built from TRBV5-1 and TRBJ2-6; 11 bases map to TRBD2. The CDR3 covers 18 residues. Per the germline V gene, CDR1 is SGHRS and CDR2 is YFSETQ. Trimming cost V 6 bases and J 6 bases; bases outside gene matches: 14. DNA for the CDR3: TGCGCCAGCACCACGGGACTAGCGGTCCCCTTTGAGGCCAACGTCCTGACTTTC. Translating it yields CASTTGLAVPFEANVLTF. Using reference TRBV5-1 and TRBJ2-6 for the parts outside the CDR3, the full variable domain is KAGVTQTPRYLIKTRGQQVTLSCSPISGHRSVSWYQQTPGQGLQFLFEYFSETQRNKGNFPGRFSGRQFSNSRSEMNVSTLELGDSALYLCASTTGLAVPFEANVLTFGAGSRLTVL.

The chain is built from TRBV5-1 and TRBJ2-3; no clear D gene. V lost 4 bases and J lost 5, with 11 bases in between. The CDR3 length is 13 residues. Germline CDR1 and CDR2: SGHRS and YFSETQ. The CDR3 DNA is TGCGCCAGCAGCCTCGGTGGTGTAGATACGCAGTATTTT. Translation gives CASSLGGVDTQYF.

This clonotype has ten or more counts. The V and J genes are TRBV6-2 or TRBV6-3 and TRBJ2-1; D is unclear. The ends were cut back, 6 bases at V and 0 bases at J, with 15 bases in the middle. The CDR3 is 16 residues long. Germline assignment: CDR1 MNHEY and CDR2 SVGEGT. This CDR3 is CASRYAFSNSYNEQFF. Here the CDR3 DNA reads TGTGCCAGCAGGTACGCGTTCAGTAACTCCTACAATGAGCAGTTCTTC.

The table lists this clonotype with many counts. V and J are TRBV5-1 and TRBJ1-3; 10 nucleotides match TRBD1. Germline CDR1 SGHRS, CDR2 YFSETQ. V shed 4 bases and J 1 base; nucleotides not matched to a gene: 2. This CDR3 comprises 15 residues. CDR3 bases: TGCGCCAGCAGCGGGGGACAGGGGTCTGGAAACACCATATATTTT. Residues: CASSGGQGSGNTIYF.